Listed below are T cell receptor beta chains from one sample, sequenced in a study of shared T cell receptors in the human thymus. Assay: immunoSEQ multiplex PCR; the TCRdb copy retains only in-frame clones and omits some. The sample lists 720,000 or so clones; approximately 83% were seen once. In addition, the sample was reused for a study of human thymus T cells.

The sequencing sample was made of thymocytes. The receptors were sampled from a girl under two years old with a congenital heart defect. Each CDR3 is given with its conserved first and last residue. A D gene is named only where the DNA matches it firmly. Clone size is not always given. Where it is, it says once, few, many or a class for expanded clones.

size | D | J | V | DNA | CDR3
- | - | TRBJ2-2 | TRBV7-9 | TGTGCCAGCAGCGCGCGGGGTTCCACCGGGGAGCTGTTTTTT | CASSARGSTGELFF
- | - | TRBJ1-4 | TRBV6-1 | TGTGCCAGCAGTGAAGCAAGGGGTAAGGGCCCGTTATTT | CASSEARGKGPLF
- | - | TRBJ1-4 | TRBV25-1 | TGTGCCAGCAGGGAGACTGCAACTAATGAAAAACTGTTTTTT | CASRETATNEKLFF
- | TRBD1 | TRBJ2-7 | TRBV29-1 | TGCAGCGCCACCCGGGACAGGGGTTACGAGCAGTACTTC | CSATRDRGYEQYF
- | TRBD2 | TRBJ2-7 | TRBV28 | TGTGCCAGCAGTAAGGAACTAGCGAATTCCTACGAGCAGTACTTC | CASSKELANSYEQYF
- | TRBD1 | TRBJ2-7 | TRBV19 | TGTGCCAGTAGTAGAAACCCTCCGGGACAGGGCGCCTACGAGCAGTACTTC | CASSRNPPGQGAYEQYF
- | TRBD1 | TRBJ1-1 | TRBV27 | TGTGCCAGCAGTCTAATCCCGGGACAGGGAATGAACACTGAAGCTTTCTTT | CASSLIPGQGMNTEAFF
once | TRBD1 | TRBJ1-2 | TRBV5-1 | TGCGCCAGCAGCTTGGCCAAGACAGGGGGCAAGAATGGCTACACCTTC | CASSLAKTGGKNGYTF
- | - | TRBJ2-5 | TRBV10-1 | TGCGCCAGCAGTGAGATGAGAGAGACCCAGTACTTC | CASSEMRETQYF
- | - | TRBJ1-1 | TRBV9 | TGTGCCAGCAGCGTAGCGGCGGGCGGCACTGAAGCTTTCTTT | CASSVAAGGTEAFF
- | - | TRBJ1-3 | TRBV7-9 | TGTGCCAGCAGCGAGAGGAGAGTATTCGGAAACACCATATATTTT | CASSERRVFGNTIYF
- | - | TRBJ1-6 | TRBV10-2 | TGCGCCAGCAGCCATACACAGGGAAGGGAGACCTATAATTCACCCCTCCACTTT | CASSHTQGRETYNSPLHF
- | - | TRBJ1-2 | TRBV6-1 | TGTGCCAGCAGTCAAGGGAGGGTATCCAGCTATGGCTACACCTTC | CASSQGRVSSYGYTF
once | - | TRBJ2-7 | TRBV5-6 | TGTGCCAGCAGCTTGGTGGGACAATCCTCTAACGAGCAGTACTTC | CASSLVGQSSNEQYF
- | - | TRBJ2-3 | TRBV5-6 | TGTGCCAGCAGCTCCCTGGGAGGCCAAATACCCGCACAGACAGATACGCAGTATTTT | CASSSLGGQIPAQTDTQYF
few | TRBD2 | TRBJ2-1 | TRBV28 | TGTGCCAGCAGTTTAGGTAGTGGCGGGGGGGTTTTATACAATGAGCAGTTCTTC | CASSLGSGGGVLYNEQFF
once | - | TRBJ1-3 | TRBV29-1 | TGCAGCGTTGACGAGCGCTCTGGAAACACCATATATTTT | CSVDERSGNTIYF